The 10 T cell receptor beta chains below were found in one sample sequenced in a study of shared clonotypes between healthy human individuals. Profiled with immunoSEQ multiplex PCR; TCRdb holds only in-frame clones, not every one. The sample carries millions of clones, approximately 94% recorded once. Sequencing input: naive CD4+ T cells sorted from blood. Specified subset: CD45RA+ positively selected. The source of these receptors is a man between 18 and 29 years old in good health.

This clone has just a few counts. The sample carries other DNA sequences with the same CDR3. V gene TRBV5-4 combines with J gene TRBJ1-2, with TRBD1 matching over 7 bases. This CDR3 has 13 residues. Germline V CDR1 and CDR2: SGHNT, YYREEE (reference sequence). J was trimmed by 2 bases and V by 4 bases; bases with no gene match: 2. CDR3 protein: CASSPTGNYGYTF. The CDR3, as DNA: TGTGCCAGCAGCCCGACAGGGAACTATGGCTACACCTTC.

V and J are TRBV23-1 and TRBJ2-4, with D perhaps matching TRBD2 (6 bases). TRBV23-1 is an ORF, and what it does is uncertain. This CDR3 spans 18 amino acids. V lost 2 bases and J 1 base, leaving 18 bases between the germline ends. The chain's CDR3 is CASSQGFGGAKAKNIQYF. In DNA, the CDR3 is TGCGCCAGCAGTCAAGGATTTGGCGGGGCGAAGGCCAAAAACATTCAGTACTTC.

The V gene is TRBV4-1, the J gene TRBJ1-3; 11 nucleotides align to TRBD1. Trimming removed 1 base from V and 7 bases from J; junction bases left unmatched: 3. This CDR3 is built from 15 residues. Germline values: CDR1 MGHRA, CDR2 YSYEKL. CDR3 sequence: CASSQAGTGGNTIYF. CDR3 sequence (DNA): TGCGCCAGCAGCCAAGCCGGGACAGGGGGGAACACCATATATTTT.

The chain combines TRBV28 with TRBJ2-6; D possibly corresponds to TRBD1 (8 bases). Germline V gene sequence: CDR1 MDHEN, CDR2 SYDVKM. V lost 9 bases, J lost 1 base, and 13 bases lay in between. The CDR3 consists of 15 residues. The CDR3 loop is CASGQGGSGANVLTF. In nucleotides, the CDR3 is TGTGCCAGTGGACAGGGAGGGTCTGGGGCCAACGTCCTGACTTTC.

The rearrangement joins TRBV7-9 to TRBJ2-3; the match to TRBD2 covers 7 bases. V lost 1 base, J lost 2 bases, and 12 bases stayed unmatched. Germline V gene data show CDR1 as SEHNR and CDR2 as FQNEAQ (reference sequence). This CDR3 comprises 18 residues. This chain's CDR3 is CASSLGFLSSGYTDTQYF. The CDR3 nucleotides read TGTGCCAGCAGCTTAGGCTTCCTTTCTAGCGGCTACACAGATACGCAGTATTTT. The whole variable domain, filled in from reference TRBV7-9 and TRBJ2-3, reads DTGVSQNPRHKITKRGQNVTFRCDPISEHNRLYWYRQTLGQGPEFLTYFQNEAQLEKSRLLSDRFSAERPKGSFSTLEIQRTEQGDSAMYLCASSLGFLSSGYTDTQYFGPGTRLTVL.

V gene TRBV6-5 combines with J gene TRBJ1-2; no firm D call. Germline values: CDR1 MNHEY, CDR2 SVGAGI. The CDR3 is 11 amino acids. V lost 7 bases, J lost 7 bases, and 10 bases lay in between. In DNA form, the CDR3 reads TGTGCCAGCAAGGAATCGTGTGGCTACACCTTC. Translation gives CASKESCGYTF.

The rearrangement joins TRBV18 to TRBJ2-7; no firm D call. Germline CDR1 and CDR2: KGHSH and LQKENI. V lost 2 bases and J 6 bases, leaving 14 bases between the germline ends. The CDR3 has 14 amino acids. CDR3 protein: CASSPRQDPSEQYF. Here the CDR3 DNA reads TGTGCCAGCTCACCAAGGCAGGATCCCTCCGAGCAGTACTTC.

The V and J genes are TRBV5-4 and TRBJ2-1; a weak D match, TRBD2 (6 bases). The germline V gene has CDR1 SGHNT and CDR2 YYREEE (reference sequence). The ends were cut back, 1 base at V and 3 bases at J, with 8 bases in the middle. CDR3 size: 14 residues. The CDR3, as DNA: TGTGCCAGCAGCTTGAGGGACTTCTACAATGAGCAGTTCTTC. It encodes CASSLRDFYNEQFF.

The chain joins TRBV7-9 to TRBJ1-5; D not resolved. CDR3 size: 13 residues. In germline, CDR1 is SEHNR, CDR2 FQNEAQ (reference sequence). Trimming pared 5 bases from V and 0 bases from J, leaving 5 bases between. CDR3 region: CASSENSNQPQHF. CDR3 DNA sequence: TGTGCCAGCAGCGAAAATAGCAATCAGCCCCAGCATTTT.

The V and J genes are TRBV18 and TRBJ2-1; no clear D. Looked up from germline, CDR1 is KGHSH and CDR2 is LQKENI. Trimming stripped 0 bases from V and 8 bases from J, with 14 bases between. The CDR3 has 15 residues. The CDR3 spells CASSPPSPRGDEQFF. The CDR3 nucleotides read TGTGCCAGCTCACCACCGAGCCCCCGTGGAGATGAGCAGTTCTTC. Based on the CDR3 plus reference TRBV18 and TRBJ2-1, the full variable domain is NAGVMQNPRHLVRRRGQEARLRCSPMKGHSHVYWYRQLPEEGLKFMVYLQKENIIDESGMPKERFSAEFPKEGPSILRIQQVVRGDSAAYFCASSPPSPRGDEQFFGPGTRLTVL.